The 25 T cell receptor beta chains given below trace back to one sample, sequenced in a study of blood T cell repertoires in COVID-19. Assay used: immunoSEQ multiplex PCR; TCRdb lists only in-frame clones, some missing. The sample has roughly 170,000 clones, roughly 81% seen once; the top ten hold under 6.5%. The sequencing sample was made of peripheral blood. Receptor source: a woman aged 45-59 years with COVID-19, enrolled during active disease.

The V and J genes are TRBV5-4 and TRBJ2-3, with D tentatively TRBD1 (6 bases). CDR3 length: 15 amino acids. The V gene lost 4 bases and the J gene lost 0 bases, with 12 bases spanning the gap. The germline CDR1 and CDR2 sequences are SGHNT and YYREEE (reference sequence). This CDR3 reads CASSPDSTSTDTQYF. CDR3 in DNA: TGTGCCAGCAGCCCGGACAGTACTAGCACAGATACGCAGTATTTT.

V gene TRBV7-9 combines with J gene TRBJ2-7; TRBD1 might be the D (6 bases). The CDR3 consists of 14 residues. The germline V gene has CDR1 SEHNR and CDR2 FQNEAQ (reference sequence). The V end was cut by 6 bases, the J end by 2 bases, with 14 bases between. The DNA of the CDR3 is TGTGCCAGCAGACAAACCGGGACAACCTACGAGCAGTACTTC. It yields the protein CASRQTGTTYEQYF.

The chain employs TRBV10-3 and TRBJ2-3, with unresolved D. CDR3 length: 14 amino acids. Trimming took 6 bases from V and 2 from J, leaving 12 bases between them. Germline V CDR1 and CDR2: ENHRY, SYGVKD. The CDR3 nucleotides are TGTGCCATCAGAAGAGGTCAAGACACAGATACGCAGTATTTT. It encodes CAIRRGQDTDTQYF.

V is TRBV19 and J is TRBJ1-5; D ambiguous. The CDR3 runs to 14 residues. The V gene lost 10 bases and the J gene lost 1 base, with 14 bases spanning the gap. Germline-derived CDR1 and CDR2 are LNHDA and SQIVND (reference sequence). This chain's CDR3 is CAILDAVSNQPQHF. The CDR3 bases are TGTGCCATACTAGACGCGGTAAGCAATCAGCCCCAGCATTTT.

The chain has TRBV30 and TRBJ2-7; a possible D gene is TRBD2 (5 bases). Per germline, CDR1 GTSNPN and CDR2 SVGIG (reference sequence). CDR3 size: 13 residues. The V and J ends lost 0 bases and 3 bases respectively, with 9 bases between them. CDR3 loop: CAWSVPGIYEQYF. In nucleotides, the CDR3 is TGTGCCTGGAGTGTACCGGGGATCTACGAGCAGTACTTC. Full variable domain (rest looked up from reference TRBV30 and TRBJ2-7): SQTIHQWPATLVQPVGSPLSLECTVEGTSNPNLYWYRQAAGRGLQLLFYSVGIGQISSEVPQNLSASRPQDRQFILSSKKLLLSDSGFYLCAWSVPGIYEQYFGPGTRLTVT.

This clone was observed once. The chain links TRBV7-9 to TRBJ2-2; 7 nucleotides line up with TRBD2. The V gene's germline CDR1 is SEHNR and CDR2 FQNEAQ (reference sequence). The CDR3 sequence is 16 residues long. V was clipped by 6 bases and J by 1 base; unmatched bases: 8. The CDR3 loop reads CASSQGLVLNTGELFF. CDR3 bases: TGTGCCAGCAGTCAAGGACTAGTGCTGAACACCGGGGAGCTGTTTTTT.

This chain connects TRBV10-3 to TRBJ1-5; a weak D match, TRBD1 (5 bases). CDR1 is ENHRY and CDR2 is SYGVKD in the germline V gene. The CDR3 runs 16 residues. Trimming removed 3 bases at V and 5 bases at J, with 17 bases between. CDR3 sequence: CAISDVARRVDQPQHF. The CDR3 bases are TGTGCCATCAGTGATGTTGCTCGCAGGGTTGATCAGCCCCAGCATTTT.

This clone was found once. This chain connects TRBV11-1 to TRBJ2-3; D possibly corresponds to TRBD1 (6 bases). Trimming cost V 3 bases and J 3 bases, with 13 bases left between them. Germline V gene data show CDR1 as SGHAT and CDR2 as FQDESV (reference sequence). CDR3 length equals 15 residues. The CDR3 region is CASSFSGDRTDTQYF. The CDR3, as DNA: TGTGCCAGCAGCTTCTCAGGGGATCGGACAGATACGCAGTATTTT.

This sequence joins TRBV12-3 or TRBV12-4 and TRBJ2-4; D ambiguous. Trimming pared 8 bases from V and 8 bases from J, leaving 16 bases between. This CDR3 comprises 13 residues. The CDR3 coding sequence is TGTGCCAGCGCCCTAGGAGCGCAGTACATTCAGTACTTC. This translates into CASALGAQYIQYF.

The genes are TRBV24-1 and TRBJ2-3; 8 bases are shared with TRBD1. V was pared by 3 bases and J by 6 bases, with 4 bases of the junction left unmatched. The V gene's germline CDR1 is KGHDR and CDR2 SFDVKD. CDR3 length: 14 amino acids. The CDR3 DNA reads TGTGCCACCAGTGATCCAAACAGGGGGGATACGCAGTATTTT. As protein: CATSDPNRGDTQYF.

In nucleotides, the CDR3 is TGTGCCAGCAGCGTAGGGCAAGATACGCAGTATTTT. As protein: CASSVGQDTQYF. The V and J genes are TRBV9 and TRBJ2-3; D gene unclear. Germline CDR1 reads SGDLS; CDR2 reads YYNGEE. Between the trimmed V and J ends, which lost 0 bases and 5 bases, there was a span of 4 bases. CDR3 length equals 12 residues.

This chain uses TRBV5-1 with TRBJ2-1; D perhaps matches TRBD1 (5 bases). Germline V gene lookup returns CDR1 SGHRS and CDR2 YFSETQ. The CDR3 runs 15 residues. V was cut by 4 bases and J by 9 bases, with 20 bases left in between. CDR3 DNA: TGCGCCAGCAGCCAGAGACACACAGGTACAATTGAGCAGTTCTTC. Its protein product is CASSQRHTGTIEQFF.

In this sample, this clone turned up a few times. The V call is TRBV6-1, the J call TRBJ1-2; 10 positions agree with TRBD1. Trimming took 1 base from V and 8 from J; bases not matched to a gene: 4. Germline CDR1 is MNHNS and CDR2 is SASEGT. CDR3 length: 14 amino acids. CDR3 coding DNA: TGTGCCAGCAGTGAAGTGGGACAGGGGCACGGCTACACCTTC. It translates to CASSEVGQGHGYTF.

The rearrangement links TRBV9 to TRBJ2-7; 7 bases map to TRBD2. Germline-derived CDR1 and CDR2 are SGDLS and YYNGEE. Trimming cost V 0 bases and J 5 bases; bases outside gene matches: 8. The CDR3 contains 15 residues. CDR3 in amino acids: CASSVDGGDLNEQYF. For the CDR3, the DNA is TGTGCCAGCAGCGTAGATGGGGGGGACCTGAACGAGCAGTACTTC.

The genes are TRBV10-2 and TRBJ2-4; maybe TRBD1 (6 bases). V was shortened by 0 bases and J by 0 bases, with 12 bases between the two germline ends. The CDR3 covers 17 residues. Germline V gene lookup returns CDR1 WSHSY and CDR2 SAAADI. CDR3 protein: CASSESKTGLAKNIQYF. CDR3 sequence (DNA): TGCGCCAGCAGTGAGTCGAAGACAGGACTAGCCAAAAACATTCAGTACTTC.

The chain carries TRBV7-2 and TRBJ1-1, with D perhaps matching TRBD1 (6 bases). Trimming cost V 6 bases and J 3 bases, with 14 bases left between them. The CDR3 contains 14 residues. Looked up from germline, CDR1 is SGHTA and CDR2 is FQGNSA. The CDR3 region has the DNA TGTGCCAGCAGACCCACAGGGTCGCACACTGAAGCTTTCTTT. As protein: CASRPTGSHTEAFF. Full variable domain (outside the CDR3, taken from reference TRBV7-2 and TRBJ1-1): GAGVSQSPSNKVTEKGKDVELRCDPISGHTALYWYRQSLGQGLEFLIYFQGNSAPDKSGLPSDRFSAERTGGSVSTLTIQRTQQEDSAVYLCASRPTGSHTEAFFGQGTRLTVV.

This chain joins TRBV30 and TRBJ2-3, with TRBD2 as a possible D gene (5 bases). Germline V lookup: CDR1 GTSNPN, CDR2 SVGIG (reference sequence). V was trimmed by 2 bases and J by 2 bases, leaving 11 bases between them. This CDR3 comprises 14 residues. In DNA, the CDR3 is TGTGCCTGGAGTATACAGCGGCCCACAGATACGCAGTATTTT. The encoded protein is CAWSIQRPTDTQYF.

This clone was counted once. The chain joins TRBV4-3 to TRBJ1-1; 11 nucleotides line up with TRBD1. This CDR3 spans 14 amino acids. After removal of 5 bases from V and 5 bases from J, the junction contained 4 bases not matched to a gene. Germline V CDR1 and CDR2: LGHNA, YSLEER. The CDR3 loop reads CASSYGTGGTEAFF. The CDR3 nucleotides are TGCGCCAGCAGCTACGGGACAGGGGGAACTGAAGCTTTCTTT.

This clone came up once. The chain is built from TRBV28 and TRBJ1-1, with D possibly TRBD1 on 6 matching bases. V was trimmed by 3 bases and J by 2 bases, leaving 10 bases between them. This CDR3 is built from 14 residues. The germline CDR1 and CDR2 sequences are MDHEN and SYDVKM. The CDR3 DNA reads TGTGCCAGCAGTTTGGGCGGGGGCAACACTGAAGCTTTCTTT. Translated: CASSLGGGNTEAFF.

The rearrangement joins TRBV5-1 to TRBJ2-3, with TRBD1 matching over 9 bases. Germline loops: CDR1 SGHRS, CDR2 YFSETQ. This CDR3 has 15 amino acids. The ends lost 4 bases at V and 4 bases at J; junction bases unmatched: 7. The DNA of the CDR3 is TGCGCCAGCAGCCCGGGTCGGGACAGGGCAGATACGCAGTATTTT. Encoded protein: CASSPGRDRADTQYF.

This clone was found once. The rearrangement joins TRBV5-1 to TRBJ2-4; 12 bases fit TRBD2. Germline loops: CDR1 SGHRS, CDR2 YFSETQ. The CDR3 runs to 17 residues. Trimming at V came to 0 bases and at J to 5 bases, leaving 6 bases not matched to a gene. CDR3 sequence reads: CASSLALTSGGQNIQYF. The CDR3 DNA reads TGCGCCAGCAGCTTGGCCTTGACTAGCGGGGGTCAAAACATTCAGTACTTC.

The V and J genes are TRBV7-2 and TRBJ2-3; TRBD2 agrees at 7 bases. The CDR3 sequence is 16 residues long. The J segment lost 1 base and the V segment lost 6 bases, leaving 10 bases of the junction unmatched. CDR1 is SGHTA, CDR2 FQGNSA, per germline. CDR3 region: CASSFARSGGTDTQYF. As DNA, the CDR3 is TGTGCCAGCAGTTTCGCCCGGAGCGGGGGCACAGATACGCAGTATTTT.

This clone was detected many times. V usage is TRBV19 and J usage is TRBJ1-2; no definite D call. The CDR3 covers 12 residues. V dropped 5 bases and J dropped 4 bases, with 8 bases sitting between them. The germline V gene encodes CDR1 LNHDA and CDR2 SQIVND (reference sequence). CDR3 sequence (DNA): TGTGCCAGTAGTTTCGGGGTCTATGGCTACACCTTC. Translation: CASSFGVYGYTF.

V usage is TRBV10-3 and J usage is TRBJ1-1; D is unresolved. The germline V and J ends were trimmed by 8 bases and 0 bases, with 16 bases remaining between them. The CDR3 totals 15 residues. Germline V gene sequence: CDR1 ENHRY, CDR2 SYGVKD. Here the CDR3 DNA reads TGTGCCATCTCCGACGGGGTTGGGCTGAACACTGAAGCTTTCTTT. It specifies CAISDGVGLNTEAFF.

The V and J genes are TRBV6-5 and TRBJ1-2; D is uncertain. The CDR3 runs to 16 residues. Trimming cost V 4 bases and J 1 base, with 16 bases left between them. Per the germline V gene, CDR1 is MNHEY and CDR2 is SVGAGI. The CDR3 nucleotides are TGTGCCAGCAGTTCCATCAGACAAGACATTAACTATGGCTACACCTTC. Translation: CASSSIRQDINYGYTF.